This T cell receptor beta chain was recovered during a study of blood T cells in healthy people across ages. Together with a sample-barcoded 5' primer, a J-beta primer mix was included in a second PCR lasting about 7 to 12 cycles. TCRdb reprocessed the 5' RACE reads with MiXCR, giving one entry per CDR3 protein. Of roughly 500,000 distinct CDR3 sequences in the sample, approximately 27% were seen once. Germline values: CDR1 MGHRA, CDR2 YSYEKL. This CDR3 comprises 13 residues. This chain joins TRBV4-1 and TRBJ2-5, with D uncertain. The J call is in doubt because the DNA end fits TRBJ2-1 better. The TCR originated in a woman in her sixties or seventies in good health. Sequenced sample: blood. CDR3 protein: CASSQEPHGWQFF. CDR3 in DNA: TGCGCCAGCAGCCAAGAGCCACACGGTTGGCAGTTCTTC.